This TCR beta chain was documented in a study of T cell repertoires in cytomegalovirus infection. A single record per CDR3 protein comes from TCRdb applying MiXCR to the reads. This table holds around 190,000 distinct CDR3 sequences, 13% to 15% found once. Regarding the study as a whole: It was HLA-C-restricted CMV-specific TCR beta clonotypes that dominated the response ex vivo.

The CDR3 runs to 18 residues. Per germline, CDR1 MDHEN and CDR2 SYDVKM. V was shortened by 5 bases and J by 0 bases, with 20 bases between the two germline ends. To note about this clonotype: No antigen is known for it.

V usage is TRBV28 and J usage is TRBJ1-5; the D gene is possibly TRBD1 (5 bases). This receptor was taken from a human donor in good health (CMV status not recorded). Some clones in this sample may be carry-over from other donors' samples. Sequencing used PBMCs. The CDR3 protein is CASSRSPGSGFSNQPQHF. CDR3 in DNA: TGTGCCAGCAGTAGGTCACCAGGGTCGGGATTTAGCAATCAGCCCCAGCATTTT.